One T cell receptor (beta chain) is described in this entry. This sample is part of a study of blood T cell repertoires in COVID-19. At the level of the study: From T cells, B-cell-depleted T cells, or PBMCs came the material, which was cDNA or gDNA.

Patients from Seattle were sampled longitudinally, starting during active infection. Original methodology: Reference gene primers were amplified, and this amplification served to estimate nucleated cell counts. Libraries were prepared by immunoSEQ multiplex PCR; TCRdb keeps only in-frame clonotypes and omits some of them. V and J calls and clone size follow that table, whereas D and trimming were derived from the DNA. The data contain 350,000 or so clones, about 90% of them singletons. What was sequenced was peripheral blood. This clonotype was sampled from a woman between 25 and 40 years old with COVID-19, enrolled during active disease.

CDR3 sequence reads: CASSYSDSFGNTIYF. The CDR3 DNA sequence: TGTGCCAGCAGTTACTCCGACAGCTTTGGAAACACCATATATTTT. The gene calls are TRBV6-5 and TRBJ1-3; tentative D call: TRBD1 (5 bases). The CDR3 spans 15 residues. The V end lost 0 bases, the J end lost 3 bases, and 9 bases lay between the germline ends. The germline gives CDR1 MNHEY, CDR2 SVGAGI.